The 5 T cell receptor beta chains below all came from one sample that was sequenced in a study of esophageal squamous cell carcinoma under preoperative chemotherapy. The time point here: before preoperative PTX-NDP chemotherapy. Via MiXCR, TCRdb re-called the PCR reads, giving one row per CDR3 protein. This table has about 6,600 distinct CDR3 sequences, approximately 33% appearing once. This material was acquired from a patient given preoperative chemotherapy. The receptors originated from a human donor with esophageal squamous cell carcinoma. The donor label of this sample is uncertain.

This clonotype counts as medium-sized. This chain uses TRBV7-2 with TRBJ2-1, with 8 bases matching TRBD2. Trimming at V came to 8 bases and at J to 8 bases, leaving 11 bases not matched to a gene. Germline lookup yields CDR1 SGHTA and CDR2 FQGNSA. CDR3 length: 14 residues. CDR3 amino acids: CASQRRGARDEQFF. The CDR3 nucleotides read TGTGCCAGCCAGAGGCGGGGGGCAAGGGATGAGCAGTTCTTC.

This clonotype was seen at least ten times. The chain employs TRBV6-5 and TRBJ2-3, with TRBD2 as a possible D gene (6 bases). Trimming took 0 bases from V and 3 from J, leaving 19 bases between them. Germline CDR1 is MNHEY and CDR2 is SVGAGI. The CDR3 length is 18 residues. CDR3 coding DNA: TGTGCCAGCAGTTACTCGATTCGGGGGAGCTTTAAGACAGATACGCAGTATTTT. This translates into CASSYSIRGSFKTDTQYF.

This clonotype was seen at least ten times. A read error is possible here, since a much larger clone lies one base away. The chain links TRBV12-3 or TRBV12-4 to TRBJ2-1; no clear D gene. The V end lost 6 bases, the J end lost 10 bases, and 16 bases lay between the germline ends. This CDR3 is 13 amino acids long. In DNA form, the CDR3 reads TGTGCCAGCAGACCTTCGACCGGGTACGAGCAGTTCTTC. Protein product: CASRPSTGYEQFF.

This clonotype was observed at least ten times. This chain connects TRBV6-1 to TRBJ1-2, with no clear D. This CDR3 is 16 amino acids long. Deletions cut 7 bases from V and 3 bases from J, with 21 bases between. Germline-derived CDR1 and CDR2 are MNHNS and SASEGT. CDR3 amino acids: CASNKLDGRDDYGYTF. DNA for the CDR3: TGTGCCAGCAATAAACTAGACGGCCGAGACGACTATGGCTACACCTTC.

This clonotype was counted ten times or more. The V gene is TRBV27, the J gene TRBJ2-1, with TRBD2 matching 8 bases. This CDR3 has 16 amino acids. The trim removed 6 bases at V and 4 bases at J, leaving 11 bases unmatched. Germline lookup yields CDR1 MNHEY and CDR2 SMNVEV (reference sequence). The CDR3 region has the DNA TGTGCCAGCAGAACTATCGGGACTAGGGGGTACAATGAGCAGTTCTTC. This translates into CASRTIGTRGYNEQFF.